This entry is about one T cell receptor (beta chain). The authors' processing: Amplification with reference gene primers provided the estimates of nucleated cell counts. Here immunoSEQ multiplex PCR was the method, and the copy in TCRdb shows in-frame clones only, minus some. Clone size and V and J calls were adopted from that table, with D and trimming inferred from the DNA. The data contain under 100,000 clones, about 85% of them seen just once; the ten biggest clones take up 2% to 2.5%. The data were obtained in a study of blood T cell repertoires in COVID-19. As for the study in general: Acute-phase and convalescent COVID-19 samples originated in the United States, Italy and Spain. The analysed material was cDNA or gDNA that came from T cells, B-cell-depleted T cells, or PBMCs.

The CDR3 covers 15 residues. Germline assignment: CDR1 LNHNV and CDR2 YYDKDF (reference sequence). Trimming took 8 bases from V and 0 from J; bases not matched to a gene: 4. This sequence was found in a woman in her 70s with acute or convalescent COVID-19. The chain has TRBV15 and TRBJ1-4; 9 nucleotides align to TRBD1. Input material: peripheral blood. The CDR3 protein is CATVRDRATNEKLFF. In DNA form, the CDR3 reads TGTGCCACCGTCAGGGACAGGGCAACTAATGAAAAACTGTTTTTT.